This is a list of T cell receptor beta chains from one sample in a study of T cell responses to AZD1222 COVID-19 vaccine. Sequencing was performed with immunoSEQ multiplex PCR; in TCRdb, only in-frame clones are kept and a portion is missing. The table shows 150,000 or so clones, with roughly 89% occurring only once. Sequenced here: peripheral blood, sampled on day 0 of AZD1222 vaccination. These receptors came from an adult in good health. The CDR3 runs from the conserved cysteine through the conserved F or W. A D gene is named only where the DNA matches it firmly. Some rows have no size entry. The others give once, few or many, or a class for an expanded clone.

NA	TRBV27	NA	TRBJ2-2	CASPTPPASNTGELFF	TGTGCCAGCCCCACCCCCCCAGCATCGAACACCGGGGAGCTGTTTTTT
TRBD1	TRBV28	NA	TRBJ1-5	CASSLMGQGNQPQHF	TGTGCCAGCAGTTTAATGGGACAGGGTAATCAGCCCCAGCATTTT
NA	TRBV4-1	NA	TRBJ1-6	CASSQALGSSSYNSPLHF	TGCGCCAGCAGCCAAGCTCTCGGGAGTAGCTCCTATAATTCACCCCTCCACTTT
TRBD1	TRBV19	NA	TRBJ2-4	CASSATGNAKNIQYF	TGTGCCAGTAGTGCGACAGGGAATGCCAAAAACATTCAGTACTTC
TRBD1	TRBV15	NA	TRBJ1-5	CATGMDRVNQPQHF	TGTGCCACCGGGATGGACAGGGTCAATCAGCCCCAGCATTTT
NA	TRBV4-3	NA	TRBJ1-4	CASSQDNRLPEKLFF	TGCGCCAGCAGCCAAGATAACAGGTTACCTGAAAAACTGTTTTTT
NA	TRBV5-5	NA	TRBJ1-4	CASSPAPNEKLFF	TGTGCCAGCAGCCCGGCCCCTAATGAAAAACTGTTTTTT
NA	TRBV10-2	once	TRBJ2-7	CASSPSSYEQYF	TGCGCCAGCAGTCCCAGCTCCTACGAGCAGTACTTC
NA	TRBV29-1	NA	TRBJ1-1	CSGAGEVNTEAFF	TGCAGCGGCGCAGGAGAAGTGAACACTGAAGCTTTCTTT
NA	TRBV27	many	TRBJ2-2	CATTSAAGNTGELFF	TGTGCCACCACGTCAGCCGCCGGGAACACCGGGGAGCTGTTTTTT
TRBD2	TRBV9	NA	TRBJ2-1	CASSHRAGSSYNEQFF	TGTGCCAGCAGTCATCGAGCGGGAAGTTCCTACAATGAGCAGTTCTTC
NA	TRBV19	NA	TRBJ2-1	CASSTQGSYNEQFF	TGTGCCAGTAGTACACAGGGTTCCTACAATGAGCAGTTCTTC
NA	TRBV19	NA	TRBJ1-4	CASSVTGGNEKLFF	TGTGCCAGTAGTGTGACAGGCGGCAATGAAAAACTGTTTTTT
NA	TRBV7-9	NA	TRBJ1-2	CASSFLGDVYGYTF	TGTGCCAGCAGCTTCCTCGGGGACGTCTATGGCTACACCTTC
NA	TRBV25-1	NA	TRBJ1-4	CASSPRASANEKLFF	TGTGCCAGCAGTCCCCGAGCGTCGGCTAATGAAAAACTGTTTTTT
NA	TRBV6-2/TRBV6-3	NA	TRBJ1-2	CASSYSSSGLNYGYTF	TGTGCCAGCAGTTACTCGAGTTCCGGACTTAACTATGGCTACACCTTC
NA	TRBV4-3	NA	TRBJ1-2	CASSQDRGGANYGYTF	TGCGCCAGCAGCCAAGATAGGGGGGGGGCTAACTATGGCTACACCTTC
NA	TRBV28	NA	TRBJ1-2	CASGRGVPNYGYTF	TGTGCCAGTGGAAGAGGGGTTCCGAACTATGGCTACACCTTC
NA	TRBV5-6	NA	TRBJ2-1	CASSRIRDEQFF	TGTGCCAGCAGCCGAATTAGGGATGAGCAGTTCTTC
NA	TRBV7-9	once	TRBJ1-1	CASTSPGTTTEAFF	TGTGCCAGCACTAGCCCCGGGACAACGACTGAAGCTTTCTTT